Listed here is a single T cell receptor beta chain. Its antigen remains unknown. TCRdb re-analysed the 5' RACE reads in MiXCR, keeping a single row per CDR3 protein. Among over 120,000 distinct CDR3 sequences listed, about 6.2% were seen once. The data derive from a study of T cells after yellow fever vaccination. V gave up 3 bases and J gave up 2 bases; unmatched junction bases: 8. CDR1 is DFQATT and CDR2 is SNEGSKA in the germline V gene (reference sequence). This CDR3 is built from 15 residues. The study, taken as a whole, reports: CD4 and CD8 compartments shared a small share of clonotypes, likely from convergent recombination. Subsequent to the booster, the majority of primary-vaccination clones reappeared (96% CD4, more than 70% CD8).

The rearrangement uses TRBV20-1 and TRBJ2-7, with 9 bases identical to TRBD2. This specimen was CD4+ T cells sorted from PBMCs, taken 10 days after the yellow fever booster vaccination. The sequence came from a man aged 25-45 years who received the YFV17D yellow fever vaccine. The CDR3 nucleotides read TGCAGTGCTAGGGTGGGGGCTAGCGGGACCTACGAGCAGTACTTC. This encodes CSARVGASGTYEQYF.